One sample yielded the 16 T cell receptor beta chains listed below, sequenced in a study of cytomegalovirus exposure and HLA in healthy donors. PCR was performed using 60 Vbeta and 13 Jbeta primers. TCRdb's copy holds only in-frame clones and misses some; the assay was immunoSEQ multiplex PCR. This sample's clone table lists some 150,000 clones. Input material: PBMCs. Source of these receptors: a woman aged 18-29 years in good health and CMV-seropositive.

The CDR3 coding sequence is TGCGCCAGCAGCTTGGGTGGGAGCTCCTATAATTCACCCCTCCACTTT. Amino acids: CASSLGGSSYNSPLHF. V and J are TRBV5-1 and TRBJ1-6; no clear D. In germline, CDR1 is SGHRS, CDR2 YFSETQ. Trimming shortened V by 0 bases and J by 0 bases, and 7 bases separated the two germline ends. This CDR3 has 16 amino acids.

The chain links TRBV7-8 to TRBJ1-6; 8 positions agree with TRBD1. This CDR3 is 15 amino acids long. J lost 10 bases, V lost 1 base, and 6 bases had no gene match. Germline V gene sequence: CDR1 SGHVS, CDR2 FQNEAQ. The CDR3 loop is CASSLEGQVISPLHF. CDR3 bases: TGTGCCAGCAGCTTAGAGGGACAGGTTATCTCACCCCTCCACTTT.

The rearrangement joins TRBV7-9 to TRBJ2-3, with 7 bases matching TRBD1. CDR1 is SEHNR, CDR2 FQNEAQ, per germline (reference sequence). This CDR3 has 14 amino acids. V dropped 4 bases and J dropped 4; count of bases not matched to a gene: 5. The CDR3 region is CASSSQTGPDTQYF. CDR3 in DNA: TGTGCCAGCAGCTCTCAGACAGGGCCAGATACGCAGTATTTT.

The J gene is TRBJ2-5, the V gene TRBV2, with 8 bases identical to TRBD2. The closer fit of TRBJ2-7 to the DNA end suggests the J call may be wrong. CDR3 size: 13 residues. Germline V CDR1 and CDR2: SNHLY, FYNNEI. The DNA for the CDR3 is TGTGCCAGCGAAAAGCGGGGGACCTACGAGCAGTACTTC. It translates to CASEKRGTYEQYF.

The chain uses TRBV27 and TRBJ1-6; 9 nucleotides agree with TRBD1. Germline assignment: CDR1 MNHEY and CDR2 SMNVEV (reference sequence). Unmatched junction bases numbered 6, after V lost 3 bases and J lost 9 bases. The CDR3 runs 15 residues. The CDR3 coding sequence is TGTGCCAGCAGTTTCGGGGACAGGGATCGTTCACCCCTCCACTTT. It is translated as CASSFGDRDRSPLHF.

The CDR3 sequence: CASSPPGQGYEQYF. The DNA of the CDR3 is TGTGCCAGTAGTCCTCCGGGACAGGGGTACGAGCAGTACTTC. V gene TRBV19 combines with J gene TRBJ2-7; 10 positions match TRBD1. CDR3 length: 14 residues. Per germline, CDR1 LNHDA and CDR2 SQIVND (reference sequence). V gave up 5 bases and J gave up 4 bases; unmatched junction bases: 5.

J is TRBJ1-4 and V is TRBV7-9; a weak D match, TRBD1 (5 bases). Trimming took off 8 bases at V and 3 bases at J, with 19 bases between the two ends. Germline V gives CDR1 SEHNR, CDR2 FQNEAQ (reference sequence). The CDR3 is 16 amino acids. As DNA, the CDR3 is TGTGCCAGCGACCCACTAACGGGGGAACCTAATGAAAAACTGTTTTTT. It specifies CASDPLTGEPNEKLFF.

J is TRBJ1-4 and V is TRBV5-4; the D gene is possibly TRBD1 (5 bases). The CDR3 is 14 residues long. The V gene lost 3 bases and the J gene lost 2 bases, with 8 bases spanning the gap. CDR1 is SGHNT, CDR2 YYREEE, per germline (reference sequence). CDR3 region: CASSWGGTNEKLFF. In nucleotides, the CDR3 is TGTGCCAGCAGCTGGGGGGGTACTAATGAAAAACTGTTTTTT. Complete variable domain (other parts from reference TRBV5-4 and TRBJ1-4): ETGVTQSPTHLIKTRGQQVTLRCSSQSGHNTVSWYQQALGQGPQFIFQYYREEENGRGNFPPRFSGLQFPNYSSELNVNALELDDSALYLCASSWGGTNEKLFFGSGTQLSVL.

The chain is built from TRBV6-5 and TRBJ1-1; weak D call: TRBD1 (6 bases). The CDR3 consists of 14 residues. V lost 4 bases to trimming and J lost 0 bases, with 9 bases between them. Germline loops: CDR1 MNHEY, CDR2 SVGAGI. The chain's CDR3 is CASSFDRMNTEAFF. The CDR3 DNA follows: TGTGCCAGCAGTTTCGACAGGATGAACACTGAAGCTTTCTTT.

This chain connects TRBV27 to TRBJ1-2; D is perhaps TRBD1 (5 bases). CDR3 length equals 15 residues. V was shortened by 3 bases and J by 2 bases, with 13 bases between the two germline ends. Germline V CDR1 and CDR2: MNHEY, SMNVEV (reference sequence). The CDR3 sequence is CASSFRGSRNYGYTF. The CDR3 coding sequence is TGTGCCAGCAGTTTCCGGGGGAGCCGGAACTATGGCTACACCTTC.

The gene calls are TRBV4-2 and TRBJ2-5; 9 bases match TRBD2. The CDR3 contains 16 residues. Unmatched junction bases numbered 6, after V lost 0 bases and J lost 4 bases. The germline CDR1 and CDR2 sequences are LGHNA and YNFKEQ. As DNA, the CDR3 is TGTGCCAGCAGCCAAGATATCGGCGGGGGGGCAGAGACCCAGTACTTC. This sequence encodes CASSQDIGGGAETQYF.

V gene TRBV5-1 combines with J gene TRBJ2-3, with 10 bases that match TRBD2. This CDR3 spans 17 amino acids. In germline, CDR1 is SGHRS, CDR2 YFSETQ. V trimming: 0 bases; J trimming: 5 bases; junction bases outside the gene matches: 9. CDR3 coding DNA: TGCGCCAGCAGCTTGGGGCTAGCGGGAGAGTTTGGAGATACGCAGTATTTT. This encodes CASSLGLAGEFGDTQYF.

This CDR3 is CASIGQRTYGYTF. CDR3 coding DNA: TGTGCCAGCATCGGTCAACGGACATATGGCTACACCTTC. The gene calls are TRBV6-1 and TRBJ1-2, with D possibly matching TRBD1 (5 bases). The CDR3 contains 13 residues. The V and J ends lost 7 bases and 5 bases respectively, with 14 bases between them. Germline-derived CDR1 and CDR2 are MNHNS and SASEGT.

Remarks on this clone: Additional DNA sequences in this sample encode the identical CDR3. The chain employs TRBV4-1 and TRBJ1-2; TRBD1 is a possible D gene (5 bases). Germline V gene lookup returns CDR1 MGHRA and CDR2 YSYEKL. The V end was cut by 0 bases, the J end by 4 bases, with 9 bases between. There are 14 residues in the CDR3. The DNA for the CDR3 is TGCGCCAGCAGCCAAGAGCAGGGATCCTATGGCTACACCTTC. Its protein is CASSQEQGSYGYTF.

CDR3 in amino acids: CSAERGTEAFF. The CDR3 DNA reads TGCAGTGCTGAGAGGGGGACTGAAGCTTTCTTT. The chain recombines TRBV20-1 with TRBJ1-1; tentative D call: TRBD1 (6 bases). Germline CDR1 DFQATT, CDR2 SNEGSKA (reference sequence). This CDR3 spans 11 amino acids. Trimming pared 5 bases from V and 5 bases from J, leaving 9 bases between.

This chain connects TRBV5-6 to TRBJ1-3, with D possibly TRBD1 on 5 matching bases. The V gene lost 4 bases and the J gene lost 0 bases, with 14 bases spanning the gap. Germline V gene sequence: CDR1 SGHDT, CDR2 YYEEEE. This CDR3 has 16 amino acids. DNA of the CDR3: TGTGCCAGCAGCCCGCGGGGACTCCTCTCTGGAAACACCATATATTTT. This translates into CASSPRGLLSGNTIYF.